This TCR beta chain was profiled in a study of blood T cell repertoires in COVID-19. The CDR3 has 15 amino acids. Germline lookup yields CDR1 SGHRS and CDR2 YFSETQ. Trimming cost V 0 bases and J 0 bases, with 7 bases left between them. Assay: immunoSEQ multiplex PCR; the TCRdb copy retains only in-frame clones and omits some. The sample lists roughly 200,000 clones; approximately 90% were seen once. In the case of this clone: Additional DNA sequences in this sample encode the identical CDR3.

Sequencing was carried out using peripheral blood. The J gene is TRBJ2-1, the V gene TRBV5-1, with D unresolved. This sequence originates from a man aged 35 to 55 with active or convalescent COVID-19. This chain's CDR3 is CASSLESSSYNEQFF. In DNA, the CDR3 is TGCGCCAGCAGCTTGGAGAGTAGCTCCTACAATGAGCAGTTCTTC.